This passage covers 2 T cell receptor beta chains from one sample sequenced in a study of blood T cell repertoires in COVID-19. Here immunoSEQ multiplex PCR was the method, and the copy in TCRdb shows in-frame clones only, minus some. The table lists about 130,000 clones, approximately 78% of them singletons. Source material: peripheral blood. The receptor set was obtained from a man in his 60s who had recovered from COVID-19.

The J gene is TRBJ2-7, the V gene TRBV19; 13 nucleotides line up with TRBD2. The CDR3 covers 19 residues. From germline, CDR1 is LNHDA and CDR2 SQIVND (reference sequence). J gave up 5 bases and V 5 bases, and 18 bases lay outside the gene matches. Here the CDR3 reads CASSLSLGTSGIFSHEQYF. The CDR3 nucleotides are TGTGCCAGTAGTTTATCACTGGGGACTAGCGGGATCTTTTCCCACGAGCAGTACTTC.

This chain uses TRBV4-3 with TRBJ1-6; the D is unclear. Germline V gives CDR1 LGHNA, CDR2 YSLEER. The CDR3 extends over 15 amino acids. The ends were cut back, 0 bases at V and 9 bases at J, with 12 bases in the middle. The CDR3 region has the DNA TGCGCCAGCAGCCAAGATCCGATGGTTAGTTCACCCCTCCACTTT. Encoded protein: CASSQDPMVSSPLHF.